This T cell receptor (beta chain) appears in the sequencing data of a study of a mutant IDH1 vaccine in newly diagnosed glioma (dated by TCRdb to about 2021). In the study overall: The roughly 30 treated patients were 62.5% male and around 40% female, with a mean age of 40.4 years. Before enrollment, patients had received standard therapy of radiotherapy alone, temozolomide alone, or radiochemotherapy with temozolomide; most received the combination. Peripheral blood was collected at six visits: V03 (baseline), V05, V07, V10, V12 and V13. For exploratory analyses, approximately 23 treated patients had longitudinal TCRB deep sequencing done wherever samples were available.

Broad study findings and their caveats: The authors noted that analyses of patient blood samples could not be reproduced because of sample limitations. Immune responses induced by the vaccine were seen in around 93% of patients across multiple MHC alleles. Selection of PBMC samples for TCRB deep sequencing was based on availability. Pseudoprogression appeared unrelated to alterations in the top peripheral T cell clonotypes detected by TCRB sequencing.

On this clone itself: This receptor's antigen is unknown. Base qualities are not at hand, and no much larger clone is one base apart.

The library was produced with the immunoSEQ multiplex PCR assay. Following the manufacturer's protocol, the hsTCRB Kit was used to amplify rearranged TCR beta chain sequences. An Illumina MiSeq was used to sequence the TCRB libraries. The paper's processing steps were these. The proprietary platform of the kit vendor was used for demultiplexing, trimming and gene mapping. TCRdb holds this immuneACCESS table with in-frame rearrangements only. Some clones are missing; in checked studies, unresolved V genes explain under half, and the rest has no known cause. That table is the source of V, J and clone size, and D and trimming were worked out from the DNA. This sample is represented by tens of thousands of clones; around 83% of them were singletons. Jointly, the top ten make up approximately 4.5% of the sample. This sample's time point label indicates: baseline, week 1 (first vaccination visit). Interpreted using the paper, the treatment or condition label stands for: pre-vaccination baseline after standard-of-care therapy. The donors had newly diagnosed IDH1-mutant astrocytomas of WHO grade 3 or 4 that showed loss of nuclear ATRX. The samples were drawn from NOA16, a multicentre, single-arm, open-label phase I trial in Germany that tested a mutant IDH1 peptide vaccine in humans for the first time. Blood drawn at visit V03 was used as the baseline sample for immunogenicity testing. Genomic DNA for TCRB sequencing was extracted from EDTA blood using the DNeasy Blood and Tissue Kit.

There are 14 amino acids in the CDR3, from cysteine to phenylalanine inclusive. Only the CDR3 region is kept as DNA, spanning 42 bases read in frame from base 1. CDR1 SQVTM and CDR2 ANQGSEA were looked up in the germline V gene. V is clipped by 5 bases and J by 0 bases, and the sequence between their germline boundaries is 11 bases long. The receptor chain draws on TRBV29-1 and TRBJ2-4; no D gene can be assigned with confidence. This clonotype was obtained from a woman between 18 and 29 years old with glioma. Some clones in this sample may be carry-over from other donors' samples. Sequencing was performed on peripheral blood mononuclear cells (PBMCs), taken from a glioma patient treated with radiotherapy, temozolomide or both. In nucleotide form, the sequence is TGCAGCGTTACTCCAGGTGTAGCCAAAAACATTCAGTACTTC. It translates as CSVTPGVAKNIQYF.